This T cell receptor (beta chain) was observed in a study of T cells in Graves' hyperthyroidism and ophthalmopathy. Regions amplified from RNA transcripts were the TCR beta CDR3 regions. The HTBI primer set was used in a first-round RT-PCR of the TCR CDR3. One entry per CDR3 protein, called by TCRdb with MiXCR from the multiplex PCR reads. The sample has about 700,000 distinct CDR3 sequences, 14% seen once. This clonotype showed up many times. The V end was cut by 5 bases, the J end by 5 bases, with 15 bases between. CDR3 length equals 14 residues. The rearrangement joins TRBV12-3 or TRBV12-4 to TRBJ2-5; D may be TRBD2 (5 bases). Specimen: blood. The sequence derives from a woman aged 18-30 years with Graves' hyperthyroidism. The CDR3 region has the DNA TGTGCCAGCAGTCCTGCGGGCTCTGCGGAGACCCAGTACTTC. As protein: CASSPAGSAETQYF.